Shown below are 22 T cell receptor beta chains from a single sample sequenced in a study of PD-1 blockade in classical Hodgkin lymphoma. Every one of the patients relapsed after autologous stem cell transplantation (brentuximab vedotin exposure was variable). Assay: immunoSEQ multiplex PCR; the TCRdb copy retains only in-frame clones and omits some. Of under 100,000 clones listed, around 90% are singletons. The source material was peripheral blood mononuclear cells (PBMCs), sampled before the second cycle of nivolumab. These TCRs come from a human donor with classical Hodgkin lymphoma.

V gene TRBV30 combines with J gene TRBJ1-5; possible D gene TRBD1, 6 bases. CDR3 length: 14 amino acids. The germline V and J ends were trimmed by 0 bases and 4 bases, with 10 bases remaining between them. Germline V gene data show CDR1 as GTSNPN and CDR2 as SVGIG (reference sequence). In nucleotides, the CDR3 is TGTGCCTGGAGTGTATGGACAGCAAATCAGCCCCAGCATTTT. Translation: CAWSVWTANQPQHF.

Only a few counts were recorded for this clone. The CDR3 nucleotides are TGTGCCAGCTCACCACGGCGGGGGCCGAACACTGAAGCTTTCTTT. This translates into CASSPRRGPNTEAFF. V gene TRBV18 combines with J gene TRBJ1-1; a possible D gene is TRBD1 (6 bases). The ends were cut back, 1 base at V and 1 base at J, with 10 bases in the middle. This CDR3 has 15 residues. Per the germline V gene, CDR1 is KGHSH and CDR2 is LQKENI.

This CDR3 is CASSLMAGDSGITEAFF. In DNA form, the CDR3 reads TGCGCCAGCAGCTTGATGGCAGGGGACTCTGGTATCACTGAAGCTTTCTTT. The chain employs TRBV5-1 and TRBJ1-1; tentative D call: TRBD1 (6 bases). The ends were cut back, 1 base at V and 4 bases at J, with 20 bases in the middle. The CDR3 spans 17 residues. Germline V gene data show CDR1 as SGHRS and CDR2 as YFSETQ.

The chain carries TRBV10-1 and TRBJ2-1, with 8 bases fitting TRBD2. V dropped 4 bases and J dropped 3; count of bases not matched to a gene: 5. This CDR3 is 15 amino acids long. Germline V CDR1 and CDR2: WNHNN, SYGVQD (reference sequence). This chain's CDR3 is CASSVKRENYNEQFF. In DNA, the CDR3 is TGCGCCAGCAGTGTAAAGCGGGAGAACTACAATGAGCAGTTCTTC.

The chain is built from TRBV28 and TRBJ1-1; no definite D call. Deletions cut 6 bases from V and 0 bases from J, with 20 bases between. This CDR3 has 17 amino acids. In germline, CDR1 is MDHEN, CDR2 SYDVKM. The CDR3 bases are TGTGCCAGCAGCGCTACCAGATGGGGATATTTGAACACTGAAGCTTTCTTT. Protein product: CASSATRWGYLNTEAFF.

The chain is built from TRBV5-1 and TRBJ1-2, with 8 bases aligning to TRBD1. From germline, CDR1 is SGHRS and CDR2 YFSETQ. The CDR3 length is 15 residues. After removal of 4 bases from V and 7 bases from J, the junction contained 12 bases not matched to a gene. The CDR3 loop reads CASSPGVDRASGYTF. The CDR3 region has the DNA TGCGCCAGCAGCCCGGGAGTGGACAGGGCCTCTGGCTACACCTTC.

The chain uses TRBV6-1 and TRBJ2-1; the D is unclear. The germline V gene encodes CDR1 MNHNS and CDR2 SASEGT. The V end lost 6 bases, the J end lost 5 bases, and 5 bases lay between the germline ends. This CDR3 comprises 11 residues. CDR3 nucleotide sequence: TGTGCCAGCAGCCACAACAATGAGCAGTTCTTC. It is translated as CASSHNNEQFF.

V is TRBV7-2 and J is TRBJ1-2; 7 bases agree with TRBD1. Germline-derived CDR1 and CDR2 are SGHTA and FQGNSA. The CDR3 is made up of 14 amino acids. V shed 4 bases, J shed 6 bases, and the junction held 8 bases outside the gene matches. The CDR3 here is CASSSNRGGHGYTF. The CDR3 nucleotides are TGTGCCAGCAGCTCGAACAGGGGAGGGCATGGCTACACCTTC.

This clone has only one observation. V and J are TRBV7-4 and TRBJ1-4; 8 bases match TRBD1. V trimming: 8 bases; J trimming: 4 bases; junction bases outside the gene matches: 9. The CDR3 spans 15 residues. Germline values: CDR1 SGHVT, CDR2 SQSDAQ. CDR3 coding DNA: TGTGCCAGCGGCAGGACAGGGTCCATTAATGAAAAACTGTTTTTT. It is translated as CASGRTGSINEKLFF.

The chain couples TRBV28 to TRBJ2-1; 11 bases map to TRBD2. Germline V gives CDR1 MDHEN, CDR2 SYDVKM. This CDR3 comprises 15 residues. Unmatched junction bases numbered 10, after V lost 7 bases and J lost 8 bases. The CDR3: CASMVLAGGDHEQFF. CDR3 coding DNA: TGTGCCAGCATGGTCCTAGCGGGGGGAGATCATGAGCAGTTCTTC.

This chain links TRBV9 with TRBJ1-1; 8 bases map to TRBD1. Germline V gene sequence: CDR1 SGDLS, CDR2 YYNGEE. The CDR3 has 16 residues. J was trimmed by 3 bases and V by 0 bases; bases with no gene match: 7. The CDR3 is CASSVGGTGGYTEAFF. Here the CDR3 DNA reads TGTGCCAGCAGCGTAGGGGGGACAGGAGGTTACACTGAAGCTTTCTTT.

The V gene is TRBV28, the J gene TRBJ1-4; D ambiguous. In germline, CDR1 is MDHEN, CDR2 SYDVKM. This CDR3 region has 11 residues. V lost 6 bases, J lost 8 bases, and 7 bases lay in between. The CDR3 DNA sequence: TGTGCCAGCAGCCCCCTGGAAAAACTGTTTTTT. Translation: CASSPLEKLFF.

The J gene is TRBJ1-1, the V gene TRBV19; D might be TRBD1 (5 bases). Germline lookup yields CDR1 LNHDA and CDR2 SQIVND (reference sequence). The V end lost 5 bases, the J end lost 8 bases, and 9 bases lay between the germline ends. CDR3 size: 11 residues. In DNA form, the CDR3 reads TGTGCCAGTAGTTCCCGACAGGAAGCTTTCTTT. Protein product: CASSSRQEAFF.

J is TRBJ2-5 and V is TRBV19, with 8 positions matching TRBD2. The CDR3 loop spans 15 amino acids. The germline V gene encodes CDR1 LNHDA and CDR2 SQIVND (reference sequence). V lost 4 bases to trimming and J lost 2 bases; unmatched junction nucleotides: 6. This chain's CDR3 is CASSNSRLAQETQYF. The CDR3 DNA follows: TGTGCCAGTAGTAATTCGAGACTAGCGCAAGAGACCCAGTACTTC.

The CDR3 DNA is TGCGCCAGCAGCTTGGAGGGGTTCAACTATGGCTACACCTTC. Its protein is CASSLEGFNYGYTF. The chain recombines TRBV5-1 with TRBJ1-2; D is possibly TRBD1 (5 bases). This CDR3 region has 14 residues. Germline V gene lookup returns CDR1 SGHRS and CDR2 YFSETQ. The ends were cut back, 0 bases at V and 2 bases at J, with 8 bases in the middle.

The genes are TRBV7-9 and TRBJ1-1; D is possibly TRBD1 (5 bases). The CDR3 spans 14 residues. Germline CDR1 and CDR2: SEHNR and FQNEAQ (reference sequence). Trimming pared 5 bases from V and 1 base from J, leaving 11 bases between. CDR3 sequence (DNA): TGTGCCAGCAGCCCGACAGTAGGGAACACTGAAGCTTTCTTT. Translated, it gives CASSPTVGNTEAFF.

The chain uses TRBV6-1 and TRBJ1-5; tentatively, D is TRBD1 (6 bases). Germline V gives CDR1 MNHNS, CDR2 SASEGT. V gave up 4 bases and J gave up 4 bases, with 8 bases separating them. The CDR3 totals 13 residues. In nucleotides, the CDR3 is TGTGCCAGCAGTGGAGGGGGAAATCAGCCCCAGCATTTT. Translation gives CASSGGGNQPQHF.

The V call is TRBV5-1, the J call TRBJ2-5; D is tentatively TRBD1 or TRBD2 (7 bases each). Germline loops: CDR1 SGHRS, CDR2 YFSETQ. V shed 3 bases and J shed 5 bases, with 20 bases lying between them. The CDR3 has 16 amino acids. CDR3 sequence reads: CASSYPWGGGGETQYF. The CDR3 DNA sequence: TGCGCCAGCAGCTACCCCTGGGGAGGGGGCGGTGAGACCCAGTACTTC.

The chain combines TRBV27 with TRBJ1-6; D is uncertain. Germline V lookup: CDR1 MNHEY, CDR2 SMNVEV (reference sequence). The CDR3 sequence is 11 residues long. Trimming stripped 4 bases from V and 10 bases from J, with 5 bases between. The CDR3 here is CASSSGSPLHF. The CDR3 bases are TGTGCCAGCAGTTCGGGATCACCCCTCCACTTT.

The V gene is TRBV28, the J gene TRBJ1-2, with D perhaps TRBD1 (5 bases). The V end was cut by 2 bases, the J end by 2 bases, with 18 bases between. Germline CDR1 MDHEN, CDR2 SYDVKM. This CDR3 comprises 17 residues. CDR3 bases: TGTGCCAGCAGTTTAGAGGCCCCCGGGGCATCCAACTATGGCTACACCTTC. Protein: CASSLEAPGASNYGYTF.

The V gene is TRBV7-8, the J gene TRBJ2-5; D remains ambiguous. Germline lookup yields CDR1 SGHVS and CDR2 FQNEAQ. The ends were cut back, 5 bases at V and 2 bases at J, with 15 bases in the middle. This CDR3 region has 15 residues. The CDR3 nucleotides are TGTGCCAGCAGCCCCCGAGCAGGAACACAAGAGACCCAGTACTTC. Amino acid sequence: CASSPRAGTQETQYF. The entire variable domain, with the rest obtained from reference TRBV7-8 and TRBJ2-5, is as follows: GAGVSQSPRYKVAKRGQDVALRCDPISGHVSLFWYQQALGQGPEFLTYFQNEAQLDKSGLPSDRFFAERPEGSVSTLKIQRTQQEDSAVYLCASSPRAGTQETQYFGPGTRLLVL.

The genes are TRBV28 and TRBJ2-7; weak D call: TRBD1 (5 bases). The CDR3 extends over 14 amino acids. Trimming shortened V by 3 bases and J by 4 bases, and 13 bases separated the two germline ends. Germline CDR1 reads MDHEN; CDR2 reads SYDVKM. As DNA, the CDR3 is TGTGCCAGCAGTTTTCCCAGGGTGGGATACGAGCAGTACTTC. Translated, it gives CASSFPRVGYEQYF.